This T cell receptor (beta chain) stems from a study of somatic mutations in cytotoxic T cells in rheumatoid arthritis. Trimming at V came to 4 bases and at J to 4 bases, leaving 12 bases not matched to a gene. Germline V gene data show CDR1 as PRHDT and CDR2 as FYEKMQ (reference sequence). CDR3 length: 17 amino acids. Repertoires were generated with immunoSEQ multiplex PCR, while TCRdb's copy carries only in-frame clones and drops some. The sample includes tens of thousands of clones, more than 80% of them seen just once. The sample was CD8+ T cells sorted from blood. This clonotype originated in a man aged 35 to 55 in good health. The chain combines TRBV13 with TRBJ2-3; 9 positions agree with TRBD1. CDR3 nucleotide sequence: TGTGCCAGCAGCTACCCCGGGACAGGGAGGTTGGCAGATACGCAGTATTTT. Amino acid sequence: CASSYPGTGRLADTQYF.